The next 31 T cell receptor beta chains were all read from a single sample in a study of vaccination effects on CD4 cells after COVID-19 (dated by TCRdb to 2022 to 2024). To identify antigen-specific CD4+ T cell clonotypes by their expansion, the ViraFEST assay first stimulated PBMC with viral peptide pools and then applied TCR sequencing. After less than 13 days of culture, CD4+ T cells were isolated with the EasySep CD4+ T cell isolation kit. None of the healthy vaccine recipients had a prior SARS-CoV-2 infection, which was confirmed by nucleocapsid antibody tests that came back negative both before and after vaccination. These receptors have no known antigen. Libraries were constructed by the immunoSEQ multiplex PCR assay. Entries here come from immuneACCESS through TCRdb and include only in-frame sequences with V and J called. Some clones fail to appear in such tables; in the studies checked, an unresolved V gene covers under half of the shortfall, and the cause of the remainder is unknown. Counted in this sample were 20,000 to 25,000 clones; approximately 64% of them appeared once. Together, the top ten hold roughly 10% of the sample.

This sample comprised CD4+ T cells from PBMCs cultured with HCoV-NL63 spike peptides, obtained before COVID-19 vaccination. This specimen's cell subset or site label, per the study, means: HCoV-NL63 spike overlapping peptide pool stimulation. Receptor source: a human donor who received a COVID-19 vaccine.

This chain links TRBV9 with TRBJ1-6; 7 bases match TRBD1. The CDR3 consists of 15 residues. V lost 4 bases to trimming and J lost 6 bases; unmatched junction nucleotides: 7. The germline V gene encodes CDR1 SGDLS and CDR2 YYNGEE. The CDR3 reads CASSTEGTVNSPLHF. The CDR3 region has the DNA TGTGCCAGCAGCACAGAAGGGACAGTTAATTCACCCCTCCACTTT.

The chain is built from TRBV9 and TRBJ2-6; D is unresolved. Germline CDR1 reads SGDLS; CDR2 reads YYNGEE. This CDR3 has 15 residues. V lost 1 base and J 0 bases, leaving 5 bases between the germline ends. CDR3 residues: CASSVPRSGANVLTF. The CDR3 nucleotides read TGTGCCAGCAGCGTACCGCGCTCTGGGGCCAACGTCCTGACTTTC.

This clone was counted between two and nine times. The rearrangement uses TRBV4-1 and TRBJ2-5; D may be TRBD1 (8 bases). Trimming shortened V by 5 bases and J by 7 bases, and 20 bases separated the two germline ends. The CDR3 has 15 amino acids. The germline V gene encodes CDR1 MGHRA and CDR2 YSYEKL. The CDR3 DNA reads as TGCGCCAGCAGCGCACGGACGACAGGGGAGGGGACCCAGTACTTC. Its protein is CASSARTTGEGTQYF.

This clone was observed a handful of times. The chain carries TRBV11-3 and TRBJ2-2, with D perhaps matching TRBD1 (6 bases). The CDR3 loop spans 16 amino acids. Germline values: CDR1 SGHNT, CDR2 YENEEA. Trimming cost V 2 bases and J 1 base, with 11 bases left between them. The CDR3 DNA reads TGTGCCAGCAGCTTATTTCGGGGACAGAACACCGGGGAGCTGTTTTTT. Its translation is CASSLFRGQNTGELFF. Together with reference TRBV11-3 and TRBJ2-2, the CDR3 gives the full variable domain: EAGVVQSPRYKIIEKKQPVAFWCNPISGHNTLYWYLQNLGQGPELLIRYENEEAVDDSQLPKDRFSAERLKGVDSTLKIQPAELGDSAVYLCASSLFRGQNTGELFFGEGSRLTVL.

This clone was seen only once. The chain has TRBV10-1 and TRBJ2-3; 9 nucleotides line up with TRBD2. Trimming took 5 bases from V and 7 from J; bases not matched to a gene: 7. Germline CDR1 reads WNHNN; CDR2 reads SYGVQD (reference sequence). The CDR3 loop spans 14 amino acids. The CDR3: CASSPLRGGHTQYF. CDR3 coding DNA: TGCGCCAGCAGTCCCTTGCGGGGGGGCCATACGCAGTATTTT.

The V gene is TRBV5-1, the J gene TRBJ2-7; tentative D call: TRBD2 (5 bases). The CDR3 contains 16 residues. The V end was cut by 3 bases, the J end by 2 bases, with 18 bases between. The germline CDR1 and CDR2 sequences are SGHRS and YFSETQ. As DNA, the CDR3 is TGCGCCAGCAGCTCCCGGGCCCTAGGTAGCGCCTACGAGCAGTACTTC. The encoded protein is CASSSRALGSAYEQYF.

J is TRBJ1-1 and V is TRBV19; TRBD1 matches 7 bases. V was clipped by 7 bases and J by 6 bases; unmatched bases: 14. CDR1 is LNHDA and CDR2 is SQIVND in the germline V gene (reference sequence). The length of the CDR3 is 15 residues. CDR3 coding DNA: TGTGCCAGTAATCAGGAGCAGGGGGGGGCTGCTGAAGCTTTCTTT. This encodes CASNQEQGGAAEAFF.

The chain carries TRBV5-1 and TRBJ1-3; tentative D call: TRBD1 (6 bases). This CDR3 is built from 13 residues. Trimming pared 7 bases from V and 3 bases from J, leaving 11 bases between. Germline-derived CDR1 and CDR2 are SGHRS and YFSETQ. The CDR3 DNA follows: TGCGCCAGCGGACCGGGACATGGAAACACCATATATTTT. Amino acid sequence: CASGPGHGNTIYF.

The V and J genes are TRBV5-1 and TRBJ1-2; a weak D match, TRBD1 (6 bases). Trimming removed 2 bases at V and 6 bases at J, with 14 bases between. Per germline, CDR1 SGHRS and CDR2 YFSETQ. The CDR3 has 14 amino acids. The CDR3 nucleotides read TGCGCCAGCAGCTTCTCCGCCGACAGGAATGGCTACACCTTC. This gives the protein CASSFSADRNGYTF.

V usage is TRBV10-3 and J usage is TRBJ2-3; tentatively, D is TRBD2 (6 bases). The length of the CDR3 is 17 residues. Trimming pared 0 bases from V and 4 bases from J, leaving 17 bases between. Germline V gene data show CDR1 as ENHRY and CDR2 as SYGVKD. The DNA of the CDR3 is TGTGCCATCAGTGAGTCGAGAGGCGGGGTGGGAGCAGATACGCAGTATTTT. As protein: CAISESRGGVGADTQYF.

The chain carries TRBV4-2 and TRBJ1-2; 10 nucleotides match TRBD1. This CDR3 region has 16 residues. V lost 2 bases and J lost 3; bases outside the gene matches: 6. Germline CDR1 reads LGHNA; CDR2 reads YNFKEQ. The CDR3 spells CASSQQSGTGDYGYTF. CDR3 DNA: TGTGCCAGCAGCCAACAGTCCGGGACAGGGGACTATGGCTACACCTTC.

CDR3: CASSYRMNTEAFF. CDR3 DNA sequence: TGTGCCAGCAGTTATAGGATGAACACTGAAGCTTTCTTT. This chain connects TRBV6-6 to TRBJ1-1; no clear D. The CDR3 has 13 residues. Germline V gene sequence: CDR1 MNHNY, CDR2 SVGAGI (reference sequence). Between the trimmed V and J ends, which lost 3 bases and 0 bases, there was a span of 5 bases.

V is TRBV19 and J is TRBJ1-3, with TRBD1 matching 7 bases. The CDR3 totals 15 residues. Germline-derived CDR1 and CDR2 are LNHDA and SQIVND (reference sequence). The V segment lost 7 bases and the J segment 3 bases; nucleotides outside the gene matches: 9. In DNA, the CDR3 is TGTGCCAGTAAACCCGACAGGGTGGATGGAAACACCATATATTTT. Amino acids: CASKPDRVDGNTIYF.

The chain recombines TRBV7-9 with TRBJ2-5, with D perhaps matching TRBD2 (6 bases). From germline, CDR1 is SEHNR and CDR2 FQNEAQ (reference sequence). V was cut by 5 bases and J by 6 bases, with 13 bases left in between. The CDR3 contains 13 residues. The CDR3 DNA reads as TGTGCCAGCAGCCTGCTAGCGACACAGACCCAGTACTTC. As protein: CASSLLATQTQYF.

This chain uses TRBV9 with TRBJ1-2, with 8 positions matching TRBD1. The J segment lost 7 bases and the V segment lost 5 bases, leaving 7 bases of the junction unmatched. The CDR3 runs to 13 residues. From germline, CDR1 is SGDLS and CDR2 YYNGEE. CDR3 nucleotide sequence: TGTGCCAGCAGGCGTGCAGGGGGCCCTGGCTACACCTTC. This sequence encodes CASRRAGGPGYTF.

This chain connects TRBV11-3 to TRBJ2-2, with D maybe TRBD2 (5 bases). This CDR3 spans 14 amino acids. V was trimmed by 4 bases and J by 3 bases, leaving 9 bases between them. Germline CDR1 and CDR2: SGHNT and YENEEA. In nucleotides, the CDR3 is TGTGCCAGCAGCTCAAACGGGGACACCGGGGAGCTGTTTTTT. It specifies CASSSNGDTGELFF.

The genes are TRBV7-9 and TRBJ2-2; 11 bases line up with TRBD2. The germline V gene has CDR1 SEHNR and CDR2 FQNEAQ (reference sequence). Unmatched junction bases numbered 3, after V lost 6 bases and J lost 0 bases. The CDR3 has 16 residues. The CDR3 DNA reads TGTGCCAGCAGACCGACTAGCGGGGCGAACACCGGGGAGCTGTTTTTT. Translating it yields CASRPTSGANTGELFF.

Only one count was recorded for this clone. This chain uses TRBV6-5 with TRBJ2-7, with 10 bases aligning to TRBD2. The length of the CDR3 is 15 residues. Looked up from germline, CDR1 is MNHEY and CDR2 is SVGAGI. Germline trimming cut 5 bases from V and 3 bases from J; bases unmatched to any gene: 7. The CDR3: CASSRPGTSDYEQYF. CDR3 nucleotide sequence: TGTGCCAGCAGTCGTCCCGGGACTAGCGACTACGAGCAGTACTTC.

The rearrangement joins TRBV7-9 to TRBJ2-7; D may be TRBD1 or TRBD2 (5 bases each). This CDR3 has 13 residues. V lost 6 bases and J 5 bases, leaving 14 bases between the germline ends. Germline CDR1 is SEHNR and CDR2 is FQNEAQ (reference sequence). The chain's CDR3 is CASSRDQIDEQYF. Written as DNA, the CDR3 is TGTGCCAGCAGTCGGGACCAAATAGACGAGCAGTACTTC.

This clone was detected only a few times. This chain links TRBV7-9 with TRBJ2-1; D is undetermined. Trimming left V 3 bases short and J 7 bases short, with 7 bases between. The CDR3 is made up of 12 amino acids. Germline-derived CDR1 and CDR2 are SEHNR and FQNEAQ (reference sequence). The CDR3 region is CASSFDQNEQFF. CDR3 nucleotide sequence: TGTGCCAGCAGCTTTGATCAGAATGAGCAGTTCTTC.

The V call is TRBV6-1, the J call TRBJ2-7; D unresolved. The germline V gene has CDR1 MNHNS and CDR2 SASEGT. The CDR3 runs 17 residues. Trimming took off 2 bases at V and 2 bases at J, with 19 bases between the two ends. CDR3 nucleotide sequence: TGTGCCAGCAGTGAATTTAGGCTGAACGTAGGCCCCTACGAGCAGTACTTC. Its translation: CASSEFRLNVGPYEQYF.

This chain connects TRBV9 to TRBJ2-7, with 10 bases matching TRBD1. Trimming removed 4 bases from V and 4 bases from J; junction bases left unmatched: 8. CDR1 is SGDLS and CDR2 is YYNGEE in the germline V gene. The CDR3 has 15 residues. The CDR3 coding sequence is TGTGCCAGCAGCCCCAGCACGGGACAGGGGTACGAGCAGTACTTC. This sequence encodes CASSPSTGQGYEQYF.

CDR3 sequence reads: CASSQAWGSANSPLHF. The CDR3 DNA follows: TGTGCCAGCAGCCAAGCTTGGGGTTCAGCGAATTCACCCCTCCACTTT. The rearrangement uses TRBV14 and TRBJ1-6; D uncertain. This CDR3 is built from 16 residues. Germline CDR1 SGHDN, CDR2 FVKESK. Trimming removed 1 base from V and 7 bases from J, with 14 bases in between.

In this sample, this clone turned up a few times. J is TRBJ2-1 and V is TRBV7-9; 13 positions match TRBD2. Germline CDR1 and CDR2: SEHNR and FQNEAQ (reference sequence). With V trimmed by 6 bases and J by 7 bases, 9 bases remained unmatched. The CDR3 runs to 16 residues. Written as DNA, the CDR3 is TGTGCCAGCAGACCTGGACTAGCGGGAGCTCCGAATGAGCAGTTCTTC. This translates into CASRPGLAGAPNEQFF.

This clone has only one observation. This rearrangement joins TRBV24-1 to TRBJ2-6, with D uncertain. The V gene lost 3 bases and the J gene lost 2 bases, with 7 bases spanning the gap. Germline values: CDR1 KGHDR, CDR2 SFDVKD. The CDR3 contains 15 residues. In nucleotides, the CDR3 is TGTGCCACCAGTGATCCACGTCCTGGGGCCAACGTCCTGACTTTC. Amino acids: CATSDPRPGANVLTF.

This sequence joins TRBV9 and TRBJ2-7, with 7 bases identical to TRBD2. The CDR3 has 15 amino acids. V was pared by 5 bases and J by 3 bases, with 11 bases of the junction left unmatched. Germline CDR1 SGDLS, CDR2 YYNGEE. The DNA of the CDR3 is TGTGCCAGCAGTGAAAGCCTAGCGGACTACTACGAGCAGTACTTC. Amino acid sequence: CASSESLADYYEQYF.

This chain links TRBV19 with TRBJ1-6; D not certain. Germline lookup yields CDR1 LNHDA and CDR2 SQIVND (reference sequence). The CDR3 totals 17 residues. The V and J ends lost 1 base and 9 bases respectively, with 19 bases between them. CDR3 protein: CASSIVSAGGSGSPLHF. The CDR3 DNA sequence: TGTGCCAGTAGTATAGTCTCGGCAGGAGGGTCAGGTTCACCCCTCCACTTT.

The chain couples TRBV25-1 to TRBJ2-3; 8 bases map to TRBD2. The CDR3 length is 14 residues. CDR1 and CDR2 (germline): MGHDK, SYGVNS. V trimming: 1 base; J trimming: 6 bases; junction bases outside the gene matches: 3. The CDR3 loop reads CASSELGGGDTQYF. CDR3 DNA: TGTGCCAGCAGTGAATTGGGCGGGGGGGATACGCAGTATTTT.

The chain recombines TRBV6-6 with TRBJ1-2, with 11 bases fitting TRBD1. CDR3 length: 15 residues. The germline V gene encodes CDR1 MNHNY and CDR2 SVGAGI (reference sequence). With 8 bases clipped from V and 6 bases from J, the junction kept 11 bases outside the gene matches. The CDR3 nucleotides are TGTGCCAGCCGCGACATTGGGACAGGGGGTAATGGCTACACCTTC. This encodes CASRDIGTGGNGYTF.

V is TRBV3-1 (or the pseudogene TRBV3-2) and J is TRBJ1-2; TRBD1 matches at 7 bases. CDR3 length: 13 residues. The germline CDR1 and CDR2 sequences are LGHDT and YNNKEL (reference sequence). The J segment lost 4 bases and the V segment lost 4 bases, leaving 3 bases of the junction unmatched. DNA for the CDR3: TGTGCCAGCAGCCCGGGACAGTTCTATGGCTACACCTTC. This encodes CASSPGQFYGYTF.

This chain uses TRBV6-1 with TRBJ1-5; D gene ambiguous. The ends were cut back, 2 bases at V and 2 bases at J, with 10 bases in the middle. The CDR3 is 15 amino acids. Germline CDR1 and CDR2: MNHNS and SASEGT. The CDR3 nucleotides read TGTGCCAGCAGTGAAATAGGGCGAGGCAATCAGCCCCAGCATTTT. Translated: CASSEIGRGNQPQHF.